The next 29 T cell receptor beta chains were all read from a single sample in a study of T cell repertoires in cytomegalovirus infection. What these receptors recognize is not known. TCRdb passed the reads through MiXCR, listing each CDR3 protein once. This sample yields about 310,000 distinct CDR3 sequences, of which 25% are seen a single time; 10% to 15% belongs to the top ten. Material: cultured PBMCs, obtained from culture after CMV antigen stimulation. The receptors come from a human donor in good health (CMV status not recorded). Some clones in this sample may be carry-over from other donors' samples.

This clonotype was seen ten or more times. The chain links TRBV7-2 to TRBJ2-5; D gene unclear. Germline CDR1 SGHTA, CDR2 FQGNSA. This CDR3 has 17 amino acids. Trimming shortened V by 0 bases and J by 0 bases, and 14 bases separated the two germline ends. CDR3 region: CASSLARTRTYQETQYF. For the CDR3, the DNA is TGTGCCAGCAGCTTAGCTAGGACCCGAACGTACCAAGAGACCCAGTACTTC.

This clonotype was recorded a few times. The chain is built from TRBV28 and TRBJ1-1; D is perhaps TRBD1 (5 bases). The germline CDR1 and CDR2 sequences are MDHEN and SYDVKM. Trimming took off 3 bases at V and 0 bases at J, with 11 bases between the two ends. The CDR3 contains 15 residues. In nucleotides, the CDR3 is TGTGCCAGCAGTTTTTTGACAGACATGAACACTGAAGCTTTCTTT. Its protein product is CASSFLTDMNTEAFF.

V usage is TRBV6-1 and J usage is TRBJ2-4; maybe TRBD1 (5 bases). The germline gives CDR1 MNHNS, CDR2 SASEGT. The CDR3 sequence is 12 residues long. Trimming removed 8 bases at V and 8 bases at J, with 13 bases between. CDR3 bases: TGTGCCAGCGGCAGGGATTCGGACATTCAGTACTTC. Translated, it gives CASGRDSDIQYF.

This rearrangement joins TRBV12-3 or TRBV12-4 to TRBJ2-5; 8 bases fit TRBD2. Losses at the gene ends were 6 bases for V and 1 base for J; bases not matched to a gene: 10. This CDR3 is 16 amino acids long. CDR3 in amino acids: CASSPMTTSGQETQYF. The DNA for the CDR3 is TGTGCCAGCAGCCCAATGACTACTAGCGGCCAAGAGACCCAGTACTTC.

The J gene is TRBJ2-3, the V gene TRBV7-3, with 9 nucleotides matching TRBD2. This CDR3 region has 15 residues. Germline V gene lookup returns CDR1 SGHTA and CDR2 FQGTGA. V trimming: 2 bases; J trimming: 1 base; junction bases outside the gene matches: 1. This chain's CDR3 is CASSLGTSRTDTQYF. DNA of the CDR3: TGTGCCAGCAGCTTAGGGACTAGCCGCACAGATACGCAGTATTTT.

This chain links TRBV28 with TRBJ2-1, with 9 positions matching TRBD2. V was pared by 8 bases and J by 3 bases, with 2 bases of the junction left unmatched. The germline V gene encodes CDR1 MDHEN and CDR2 SYDVKM. CDR3 size: 13 residues. The CDR3 here is CASLAGSYNEQFF. In DNA, the CDR3 is TGTGCCAGCCTAGCGGGAAGCTACAATGAGCAGTTCTTC.

The genes are TRBV27 and TRBJ1-1, with D possibly matching TRBD1 (6 bases). Trimming removed 7 bases from V and 6 bases from J, with 36 bases in between. The germline gives CDR1 MNHEY, CDR2 SMNVEV (reference sequence). The CDR3 spans 20 residues. The CDR3 region is CASTNSFMEGRGGFVPEAFF. Written as DNA, the CDR3 is TGTGCCAGCACCAACTCCTTTATGGAGGGCAGGGGCGGCTTTGTACCTGAAGCTTTCTTT.

This clonotype has only a few counts. V and J are TRBV9 and TRBJ2-3; 7 bases agree with TRBD2. Per the germline V gene, CDR1 is SGDLS and CDR2 is YYNGEE. Germline trimming cut 0 bases from V and 3 bases from J; bases unmatched to any gene: 4. This CDR3 is 15 amino acids long. The CDR3 DNA follows: TGTGCCAGCAGCGTAGCGGCTAGCGGAACAGATACGCAGTATTTT. Translated, it gives CASSVAASGTDTQYF.

The chain uses TRBV30 and TRBJ1-1, with D perhaps TRBD1 (5 bases). Trimming stripped 0 bases from V and 3 bases from J, with 8 bases between. Germline CDR1 is GTSNPN and CDR2 is SVGIG (reference sequence). This CDR3 spans 13 amino acids. The CDR3 nucleotides are TGTGCCTGGAGTGTACGAGGGGACACTGAAGCTTTCTTT. This encodes CAWSVRGDTEAFF.

This clonotype was observed a few times. This chain uses TRBV6-5 with TRBJ2-3; D might be TRBD2 (5 bases). The V and J ends lost 2 bases and 1 base respectively, with 7 bases between them. The V gene's germline CDR1 is MNHEY and CDR2 SVGAGI. The CDR3 totals 14 residues. The CDR3 is CASSYGRGTDTQYF. The CDR3 coding sequence is TGTGCCAGCAGTTACGGGAGAGGCACAGATACGCAGTATTTT.

The chain joins TRBV19 to TRBJ2-5, with TRBD2 matching 7 bases. Germline CDR1 and CDR2: LNHDA and SQIVND (reference sequence). V was pared by 6 bases and J by 5 bases, with 9 bases of the junction left unmatched. The CDR3 runs 14 residues. CDR3 protein: CASRKAGTLETQYF. CDR3 coding DNA: TGTGCCAGTAGAAAAGCGGGGACGTTGGAGACCCAGTACTTC.

V gene TRBV4-3 combines with J gene TRBJ1-2; 8 nucleotides match TRBD1. The CDR3 is 17 amino acids. V lost 1 base, J lost 0 bases, and 7 bases stayed unmatched. Germline V gene sequence: CDR1 LGHNA, CDR2 YSLEER. CDR3 protein: CASSQGVKQGANYGYTF. For the CDR3, the DNA is TGCGCCAGCAGCCAAGGGGTTAAACAGGGGGCTAACTATGGCTACACCTTC.

The J gene is TRBJ1-2, the V gene TRBV18; D is uncertain. Germline CDR1 KGHSH, CDR2 LQKENI. Trimming took 5 bases from V and 4 from J, leaving 14 bases between them. The CDR3 is 14 residues long. Written as DNA, the CDR3 is TGTGCCAGCTCAGAGACCGGGAGATCCTATGGCTACACCTTC. It yields the protein CASSETGRSYGYTF.

The J gene is TRBJ2-3, the V gene TRBV4-2; 7 nucleotides match TRBD2. V shed 2 bases, J shed 6 bases, and the junction held 11 bases outside the gene matches. Germline V gene sequence: CDR1 LGHNA, CDR2 YNFKEQ. The length of the CDR3 is 16 residues. CDR3 sequence: CASSQSLAGDEDTQYF. The DNA of the CDR3 is TGTGCCAGCAGCCAAAGTCTCGCGGGAGATGAGGATACGCAGTATTTT.

This rearrangement joins TRBV10-2 to TRBJ1-2, with D unclear. CDR1 WSHSY and CDR2 SAAADI come from the germline V gene. The CDR3 contains 14 residues. V was trimmed by 0 bases and J by 4 bases, leaving 9 bases between them. CDR3 sequence (DNA): TGCGCCAGCAGTGAGTCGTCCGACGTCTATGGCTACACCTTC. Translated: CASSESSDVYGYTF.

This clonotype was recorded many times. A read error may produce the germline difference seen at one junction end. The chain joins TRBV7-8 to TRBJ2-5; 7 bases are a match to TRBD2. The CDR3 sequence is 15 residues long. Germline lookup yields CDR1 SGHVS and CDR2 FQNEAQ. The CDR3 DNA sequence: TGTGCCAGCAGCGCGGACCCTTCCCTCAGCGGGGCCTTTCACTTC. The encoded protein is CASSADPSLSGAFHF.

V and J are TRBV7-9 and TRBJ1-6, with 7 positions matching TRBD1. The CDR3 consists of 15 residues. Trimming took 5 bases from V and 5 from J; bases not matched to a gene: 6. The V gene's germline CDR1 is SEHNR and CDR2 FQNEAQ (reference sequence). CDR3 loop: CASSSAGGNNSPLHF. The CDR3, as DNA: TGTGCCAGCAGCAGCGCAGGGGGAAATAATTCACCCCTCCACTTT.

This clonotype showed up many times. The chain has TRBV7-2 and TRBJ2-3, with D perhaps TRBD1 or TRBD2 (5 bases each). CDR1 and CDR2 (germline): SGHTA, FQGNSA. This CDR3 comprises 15 residues. Trimming took off 5 bases at V and 1 base at J, with 13 bases between the two ends. CDR3 in amino acids: CASSPEGRGTDTQYF. The CDR3 DNA reads as TGTGCCAGCAGCCCCGAGGGCAGGGGCACAGATACGCAGTATTTT.

This clonotype was seen ten or more times. CDR3 DNA sequence: TGTGCCAGCAGCATAGACGGGGGGCGAGTCACTGAAGCTTTCTTT. As protein: CASSIDGGRVTEAFF. The chain links TRBV7-2 to TRBJ1-1, with D perhaps TRBD1 (6 bases). CDR1 and CDR2 (germline): SGHTA, FQGNSA. There are 15 residues in the CDR3. Trimming left V 5 bases short and J 4 bases short, with 17 bases between. Based on the CDR3 plus reference TRBV7-2 and TRBJ1-1, the full variable domain is GAGVSQSPSNKVTEKGKDVELRCDPISGHTALYWYRQSLGQGLEFLIYFQGNSAPDKSGLPSDRFSAERTGGSVSTLTIQRTQQEDSAVYLCASSIDGGRVTEAFFGQGTRLTVV.

Written as DNA, the CDR3 is TGTGCCATCAGATCGGACACGTCGATGAACACTGAAGCTTTCTTT. Its translation: CAIRSDTSMNTEAFF. The genes are TRBV10-3 and TRBJ1-1; perhaps TRBD1 as D (5 bases). The CDR3 contains 15 residues. V was pared by 6 bases and J by 0 bases, with 14 bases between. Germline loops: CDR1 ENHRY, CDR2 SYGVKD.

The V and J genes are TRBV7-6 and TRBJ2-5; possibly TRBD1 for D (5 bases). The CDR3 length is 14 residues. Per the germline V gene, CDR1 is SGHVS and CDR2 is FNYEAQ. Trimming removed 1 base at V and 5 bases at J, with 11 bases between. The CDR3 here is CASSLEPGKETQYF. CDR3 nucleotides: TGTGCCAGCAGCTTAGAGCCAGGGAAGGAGACCCAGTACTTC.

This clonotype turned up a few times. This chain connects TRBV4-1 to TRBJ2-1; tentatively, D is TRBD1 (6 bases). CDR1 is MGHRA and CDR2 is YSYEKL in the germline V gene. The CDR3 contains 15 residues. The germline V and J ends were trimmed by 3 bases and 5 bases, with 14 bases remaining between them. As DNA, the CDR3 is TGCGCCAGCAGCCACCCGGGACACACTAACAATGAGCAGTTCTTC. It yields the protein CASSHPGHTNNEQFF.

This clonotype has at least ten counts. The chain is built from TRBV7-3 and TRBJ2-3, with 7 bases matching TRBD1. The CDR3 runs 14 residues. Germline V gives CDR1 SGHTA, CDR2 FQGTGA. J was trimmed by 6 bases and V by 5 bases; bases with no gene match: 8. The DNA for the CDR3 is TGTGCCAGCAGCGCGAGGGGGCGCGGGGATACGCAGTATTTT. Its protein is CASSARGRGDTQYF.

With regard to this clonotype: This may be a read error, as it is one base from a much larger clone. V gene TRBV27 combines with J gene TRBJ2-3; the match to TRBD2 covers 8 bases. The CDR3 extends over 20 amino acids. CDR1 and CDR2 (germline): MNHEY, SMNVEV (reference sequence). In nucleotides, the CDR3 is TGTGCCTGCAGTTCGCTGTGGGCGGGAGGACGTAGGAGGGGCACAGATACGCAGTATTTT. Its protein product is CACSSLWAGGRRRGTDTQYF.

This clonotype appeared a few times. The V and J genes are TRBV19 and TRBJ1-2; D might be TRBD1 (6 bases). Germline-derived CDR1 and CDR2 are LNHDA and SQIVND (reference sequence). This CDR3 is built from 15 residues. Trimming removed 5 bases from V and 0 bases from J, with 13 bases in between. The CDR3 spells CASSPTTGTNYGYTF. The DNA of the CDR3 is TGTGCCAGTAGTCCAACGACAGGCACTAACTATGGCTACACCTTC.

The chain has TRBV11-2 and TRBJ2-7; maybe TRBD2 (5 bases). This CDR3 has 15 residues. The V end lost 3 bases, the J end lost 1 base, and 13 bases lay between the germline ends. Germline V lookup: CDR1 SGHAT, CDR2 FQNNGV. CDR3 bases: TGTGCCAGCAGCTTCGGACCCGGGGTATCCTACGAGCAGTACGTC. Translated, it gives CASSFGPGVSYEQYV.

CDR3 residues: CASSLAPGREAFF. CDR3 DNA sequence: TGTGCCAGCAGCTTAGCCCCGGGGCGAGAAGCTTTCTTT. The V call is TRBV7-2, the J call TRBJ1-1; D possibly corresponds to TRBD1 (5 bases). The CDR3 has 13 residues. Germline CDR1 is SGHTA and CDR2 is FQGNSA. V lost 0 bases, J lost 8 bases, and 10 bases lay in between.

The chain employs TRBV4-1 and TRBJ2-5; D may be TRBD2 (5 bases). The germline gives CDR1 MGHRA, CDR2 YSYEKL. V was shortened by 3 bases and J by 2 bases, with 10 bases between the two germline ends. CDR3 length equals 14 residues. CDR3 protein: CASSQRAIQETQYF. CDR3 sequence (DNA): TGCGCCAGCAGCCAGAGGGCCATACAAGAGACCCAGTACTTC.

V gene TRBV7-9 combines with J gene TRBJ2-1; D is uncertain. The CDR3 is 14 residues long. Trimming stripped 5 bases from V and 4 bases from J, with 12 bases between. In germline, CDR1 is SEHNR, CDR2 FQNEAQ (reference sequence). The CDR3 loop is CASSPGPGYNEQFF. The CDR3, as DNA: TGTGCCAGCAGCCCGGGCCCAGGTTACAATGAGCAGTTCTTC. The whole variable domain, filled in from reference TRBV7-9 and TRBJ2-1, reads DTGVSQNPRHKITKRGQNVTFRCDPISEHNRLYWYRQTLGQGPEFLTYFQNEAQLEKSRLLSDRFSAERPKGSFSTLEIQRTEQGDSAMYLCASSPGPGYNEQFFGPGTRLTVL.